The 26 T cell receptor beta chains below come from one sample, sequenced in a study of cytomegalovirus exposure and HLA in healthy donors. The primer mix had 60 Vbeta and 13 Jbeta primers. Clones were sequenced by immunoSEQ multiplex PCR, and TCRdb holds only the in-frame ones, with some missing. The repertoire holds roughly 200,000 clones, with roughly three quarters as singletons. Sequencing was carried out using PBMCs. The receptors originated from a man in his fifties in good health and CMV-seronegative.

The chain combines TRBV4-1 with TRBJ2-1; 10 nucleotides agree with TRBD2. The trim removed 4 bases at V and 10 bases at J, leaving 7 bases unmatched. This CDR3 region has 14 residues. Germline V gene lookup returns CDR1 MGHRA and CDR2 YSYEKL. CDR3 in amino acids: CASSLGLAVREQFF. The DNA of the CDR3 is TGCGCCAGCAGCCTCGGACTAGCGGTAAGGGAGCAGTTCTTC.

The V gene is TRBV6-5, the J gene TRBJ2-5; possible D gene TRBD1, 8 bases. The closer fit of TRBJ2-7 to the DNA end suggests the J call may be wrong. The germline V gene has CDR1 MNHEY and CDR2 SVGAGI. CDR3 length: 15 residues. The chain's CDR3 is CASRSGQGLPYEQYF. For the CDR3, the DNA is TGTGCCAGCAGATCCGGACAGGGACTACCCTACGAGCAGTACTTC.

The chain carries TRBV27 and TRBJ2-5, with 8 bases lining up with TRBD1. The CDR3 contains 14 residues. Per the germline V gene, CDR1 is MNHEY and CDR2 is SMNVEV (reference sequence). Germline trimming cut 2 bases from V and 3 bases from J; bases unmatched to any gene: 2. The CDR3 here is CASSLQGAKETQYF. DNA of the CDR3: TGTGCCAGCAGTTTACAGGGGGCGAAAGAGACCCAGTACTTC.

The genes are TRBV6-6 and TRBJ2-1; possibly TRBD2 for D (6 bases). V lost 2 bases and J 0 bases, leaving 8 bases between the germline ends. Germline V CDR1 and CDR2: MNHNY, SVGAGI (reference sequence). The CDR3 consists of 15 residues. The CDR3 is CASSYRRGSYNEQFF. DNA of the CDR3: TGTGCCAGCAGTTACAGGCGGGGCTCCTACAATGAGCAGTTCTTC.

This clone was picked up one time. The V gene is TRBV7-9, the J gene TRBJ1-2, with a possible D match to TRBD1 (5 bases). Germline V lookup: CDR1 SEHNR, CDR2 FQNEAQ (reference sequence). This CDR3 is built from 14 residues. V was pared by 5 bases and J by 5 bases, with 15 bases between. The CDR3 region has the DNA TGTGCCAGCAGCCCTGGGGCAGGCCCTTATGGCTACACCTTC. It translates to CASSPGAGPYGYTF.

The rearrangement links TRBV27 to TRBJ1-5, with D tentatively TRBD1 (5 bases). Trimming stripped 4 bases from V and 5 bases from J, with 9 bases between. CDR1 and CDR2 (germline): MNHEY, SMNVEV (reference sequence). CDR3 length equals 13 residues. DNA of the CDR3: TGTGCCAGCAGTTCTCAGGGCTATCAGCCCCAGCATTTT. Its translation: CASSSQGYQPQHF.

This clone has just one count. The same CDR3 can be traced to other DNA sequences in this sample. This chain links TRBV28 with TRBJ2-5, with D perhaps TRBD2 (5 bases). CDR3 size: 14 residues. Germline CDR1 and CDR2: MDHEN and SYDVKM. Deletions cut 6 bases from V and 2 bases from J, with 13 bases between. CDR3 amino acids: CASSRRTGQETQYF. The CDR3 DNA is TGTGCCAGCAGCCGACGCACGGGGCAAGAGACCCAGTACTTC.

The chain is built from TRBV27 and TRBJ1-1; 8 bases are a match to TRBD1. Looked up from germline, CDR1 is MNHEY and CDR2 is SMNVEV (reference sequence). There are 14 residues in the CDR3. J lost 5 bases, V lost 3 bases, and 5 bases had no gene match. CDR3 DNA sequence: TGTGCCAGCAGTTTCGGACAGGGAAATACTGAAGCTTTCTTT. Translated, it gives CASSFGQGNTEAFF.

This clone was seen a handful of times. V usage is TRBV2 and J usage is TRBJ2-7; TRBD1 matches at 9 bases. Unmatched junction bases numbered 8, after V lost 1 base and J lost 4 bases. The CDR3 length is 16 residues. Germline lookup yields CDR1 SNHLY and CDR2 FYNNEI. The DNA of the CDR3 is TGTGCCAGCAGTGAAGATTCGACAGGGGGTTTTTACGAGCAGTACTTC. Translation gives CASSEDSTGGFYEQYF. The full variable domain, in which reference TRBV2 and TRBJ2-7 provide the parts outside the CDR3, is EPEVTQTPSHQVTQMGQEVILRCVPISNHLYFYWYRQILGQKVEFLVSFYNNEISEKSEIFDDQFSVERPDGSNFTLKIRSTKLEDSAMYFCASSEDSTGGFYEQYFGPGTRLTVT.

The chain carries TRBV30 and TRBJ2-1; possible D gene TRBD2, 6 bases. Between the trimmed V and J ends, which lost 1 base and 6 bases, there was a span of 19 bases. Germline lookup yields CDR1 GTSNPN and CDR2 SVGIG (reference sequence). The CDR3 extends over 16 amino acids. The CDR3 DNA is TGTGCCTGGAGTGCCCCCTGGGGTCTAGCGTCCAATGAGCAGTTCTTC. This codes for CAWSAPWGLASNEQFF.

V usage is TRBV10-3 and J usage is TRBJ2-3, with D perhaps matching TRBD2 (5 bases). CDR1 is ENHRY, CDR2 SYGVKD, per germline. The ends were cut back, 1 base at V and 4 bases at J, with 12 bases in the middle. This CDR3 is built from 15 residues. The CDR3 bases are TGTGCCATCAGTGAGTTAGCGCCGCCGGCAGATACGCAGTATTTT. The encoded protein is CAISELAPPADTQYF.

Points on this clone: At the DNA level, this CDR3 is encoded by other sequences in the same sample as well. The chain uses TRBV9 and TRBJ2-7; 7 bases agree with TRBD2. The CDR3 consists of 14 residues. The germline V gene encodes CDR1 SGDLS and CDR2 YYNGEE. The J segment lost 2 bases and the V segment lost 0 bases, leaving 2 bases of the junction unmatched. The CDR3 loop is CASSVEAGAYEQYF. The CDR3 bases are TGTGCCAGCAGCGTAGAGGCGGGAGCCTACGAGCAGTACTTC.

This clone has only a few counts. The chain has TRBV6-4 and TRBJ2-2; 8 bases match TRBD2. This CDR3 has 13 residues. Germline V gene sequence: CDR1 MRHNA, CDR2 SNTAGT. After removal of 4 bases from V and 5 bases from J, the junction contained 0 bases not matched to a gene. This CDR3 is CASSVAGTGELFF. The CDR3 DNA follows: TGTGCCAGCAGTGTAGCGGGAACCGGGGAGCTGTTTTTT.

The rearrangement joins TRBV5-6 to TRBJ2-3; D remains ambiguous. The CDR3 is 16 amino acids. V was pared by 1 base and J by 0 bases, with 12 bases between. Germline CDR1 and CDR2: SGHDT and YYEEEE. CDR3 residues: CASSLYADFSTDTQYF. The DNA of the CDR3 is TGTGCCAGCAGCTTGTATGCAGACTTTAGCACAGATACGCAGTATTTT. The full variable domain, its missing parts supplied by reference TRBV5-6 and TRBJ2-3, is DAGVTQSPTHLIKTRGQQVTLRCSPKSGHDTVSWYQQALGQGPQFIFQYYEEEERQRGNFPDRFSGHQFPNYSSELNVNALLLGDSALYLCASSLYADFSTDTQYFGPGTRLTVL.

This sequence joins TRBV27 and TRBJ2-1, with D unclear. Trimming cost V 9 bases and J 3 bases, with 12 bases left between them. This CDR3 comprises 13 residues. Germline-derived CDR1 and CDR2 are MNHEY and SMNVEV (reference sequence). The CDR3 region is CASLASGYNEQFF. The CDR3 DNA sequence: TGTGCCAGTCTGGCGTCGGGCTACAATGAGCAGTTCTTC.

The chain is built from TRBV5-1 and TRBJ2-7, with D tentatively TRBD1 (6 bases). CDR3 length equals 15 residues. With 0 bases removed from V and 1 base from J, the gap between germline ends came to 11 bases. The V gene's germline CDR1 is SGHRS and CDR2 YFSETQ. The DNA of the CDR3 is TGCGCCAGCAGCTTGGGGCAGGGGTTATCCTACGAGCAGTACTTC. Translating it yields CASSLGQGLSYEQYF.

A single count supports this clone. The CDR3 DNA sequence: TGTGCCAGCAGTCCCCACAGGGTTGGCACCGGGGAGCTGTTTTTT. It encodes CASSPHRVGTGELFF. This sequence joins TRBV28 and TRBJ2-2; D is possibly TRBD1 (6 bases). Germline lookup yields CDR1 MDHEN and CDR2 SYDVKM. Trimming shortened V by 5 bases and J by 4 bases, and 14 bases separated the two germline ends. This CDR3 contains 15 residues.

This chain joins TRBV6-1 and TRBJ2-5; D remains ambiguous. The CDR3 sequence is 14 residues long. Trimming removed 7 bases from V and 2 bases from J, with 14 bases in between. Per germline, CDR1 MNHNS and CDR2 SASEGT. This CDR3 reads CASIPVVNQETQYF. CDR3 coding DNA: TGTGCCAGCATTCCGGTAGTCAATCAAGAGACCCAGTACTTC.

The chain recombines TRBV7-2 with TRBJ1-2, with D possibly TRBD1 on 5 matching bases. Trimming removed 3 bases from V and 8 bases from J, with 19 bases in between. The CDR3 has 15 residues. Per germline, CDR1 SGHTA and CDR2 FQGNSA. For the CDR3, the DNA is TGTGCCAGCAGCTTCTCTCAGGGAGGGCCGGAAGGCTACACCTTC. The encoded protein is CASSFSQGGPEGYTF.

The CDR3 sequence: CASSLAVTSNEQFF. Written as DNA, the CDR3 is TGTGCCAGCAGCTTAGCTGTGACTAGCAATGAGCAGTTCTTC. J is TRBJ2-1 and V is TRBV7-2, with D tentatively TRBD2 (6 bases). Trimming shortened V by 0 bases and J by 6 bases, and 9 bases separated the two germline ends. Germline V gives CDR1 SGHTA, CDR2 FQGNSA. The CDR3 is 14 residues long.

This clone was counted a single time. This rearrangement joins TRBV12-5 to TRBJ2-7, with D possibly being TRBD1 (6 bases). The CDR3 contains 15 residues. Between the trimmed V and J ends, which lost 5 bases and 0 bases, there was a span of 14 bases. Germline CDR1 LGHNT, CDR2 FRNRAP. CDR3 residues: CASGRRDTVSYEQYF. The DNA of the CDR3 is TGTGCTAGTGGTCGTCGGGACACAGTCTCCTACGAGCAGTACTTC.

The rearrangement links TRBV29-1 to TRBJ1-4; D remains ambiguous. The ends were cut back, 4 bases at V and 4 bases at J, with 10 bases in the middle. The germline V gene encodes CDR1 SQVTM and CDR2 ANQGSEA. The CDR3 extends over 13 amino acids. The CDR3 region has the DNA TGCAGCGTTGGCGGCACCTATAATGAAAAACTGTTTTTT. Its translation is CSVGGTYNEKLFF.

This clone was picked up one time. V usage is TRBV11-2 and J usage is TRBJ1-1; no clear D gene. V shed 5 bases and J shed 1 base, with 14 bases lying between them. CDR3 length equals 15 residues. The germline V gene has CDR1 SGHAT and CDR2 FQNNGV. CDR3 sequence reads: CASSPSRSPNTEAFF. In DNA form, the CDR3 reads TGTGCCAGCAGCCCTTCACGGAGCCCGAACACTGAAGCTTTCTTT.

The chain uses TRBV7-7 and TRBJ2-7, with a tentative D call TRBD2 (5 bases). The CDR3 loop spans 15 amino acids. Germline V gene lookup returns CDR1 SSHAT and CDR2 FNYEAQ (reference sequence). V was trimmed by 2 bases and J by 2 bases, leaving 13 bases between them. CDR3 amino acids: CASSLQSGATYEQYF. The CDR3 nucleotides read TGTGCCAGCAGCTTACAAAGCGGAGCGACCTACGAGCAGTACTTC.

This clone was found once. The chain combines TRBV29-1 with TRBJ2-1; 15 nucleotides agree with TRBD2. This CDR3 region has 15 residues. Trimming at V came to 7 bases and at J to 2 bases, leaving 3 bases not matched to a gene. CDR1 and CDR2 (germline): SQVTM, ANQGSEA. The CDR3 DNA follows: TGCAGCGGGACTAGCGGGAGGGCCCCCTACAATGAGCAGTTCTTC. Translating gives CSGTSGRAPYNEQFF.

This sequence joins TRBV6-1 and TRBJ1-2, with TRBD1 matching 7 bases. The CDR3 is 12 residues long. CDR1 and CDR2 (germline): MNHNS, SASEGT. J lost 2 bases, V lost 6 bases, and 0 bases had no gene match. The CDR3 nucleotides are TGTGCCAGCAGGGGACAGAACTATGGCTACACCTTC. It yields the protein CASRGQNYGYTF.